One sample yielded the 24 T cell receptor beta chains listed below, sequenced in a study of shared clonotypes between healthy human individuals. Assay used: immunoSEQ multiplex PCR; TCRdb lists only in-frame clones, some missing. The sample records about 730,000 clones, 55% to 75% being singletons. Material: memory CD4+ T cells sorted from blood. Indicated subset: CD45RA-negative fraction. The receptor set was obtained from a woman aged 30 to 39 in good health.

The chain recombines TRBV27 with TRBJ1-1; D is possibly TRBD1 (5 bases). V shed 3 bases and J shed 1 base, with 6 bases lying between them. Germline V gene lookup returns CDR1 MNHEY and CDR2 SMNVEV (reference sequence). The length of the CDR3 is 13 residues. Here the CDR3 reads CASSFTGNTEAFF. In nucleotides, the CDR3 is TGTGCCAGCAGTTTCACAGGGAACACTGAAGCTTTCTTT.

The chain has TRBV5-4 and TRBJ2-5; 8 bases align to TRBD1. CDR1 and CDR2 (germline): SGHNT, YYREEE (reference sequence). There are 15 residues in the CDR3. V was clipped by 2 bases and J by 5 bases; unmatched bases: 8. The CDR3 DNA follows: TGTGCCAGCAGCTTAAAGGACAGGGTGCGGGAGACCCAGTACTTC. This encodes CASSLKDRVRETQYF.

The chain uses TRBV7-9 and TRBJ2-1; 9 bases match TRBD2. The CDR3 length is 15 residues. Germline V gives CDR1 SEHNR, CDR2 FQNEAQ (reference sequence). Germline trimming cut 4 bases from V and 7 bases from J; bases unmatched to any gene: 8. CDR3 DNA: TGTGCCAGCAGCTCCCTAGCGGGAAGGATGAATGAGCAGTTCTTC. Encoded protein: CASSSLAGRMNEQFF.

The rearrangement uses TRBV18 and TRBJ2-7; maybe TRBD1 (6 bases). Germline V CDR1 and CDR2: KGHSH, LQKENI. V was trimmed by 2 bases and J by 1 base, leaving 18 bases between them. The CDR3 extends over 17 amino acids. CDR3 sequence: CASSPILAATGSYEQYF. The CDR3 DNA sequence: TGTGCCAGCTCACCAATCTTGGCGGCTACAGGGTCCTACGAGCAGTACTTC.

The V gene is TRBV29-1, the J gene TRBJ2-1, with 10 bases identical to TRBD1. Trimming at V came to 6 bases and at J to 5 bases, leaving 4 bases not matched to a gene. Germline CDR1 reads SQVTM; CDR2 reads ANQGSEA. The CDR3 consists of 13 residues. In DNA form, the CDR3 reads TGCAGCGTCCTGGACAGGGGGGACAATGAGCAGTTCTTC. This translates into CSVLDRGDNEQFF.

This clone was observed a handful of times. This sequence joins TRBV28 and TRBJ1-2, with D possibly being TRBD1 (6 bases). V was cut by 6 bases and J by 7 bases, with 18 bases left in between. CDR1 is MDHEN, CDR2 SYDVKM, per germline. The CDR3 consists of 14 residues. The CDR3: CASRARQVGRGYTF. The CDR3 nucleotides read TGTGCCAGCAGGGCTAGACAGGTTGGTCGTGGCTACACCTTC.

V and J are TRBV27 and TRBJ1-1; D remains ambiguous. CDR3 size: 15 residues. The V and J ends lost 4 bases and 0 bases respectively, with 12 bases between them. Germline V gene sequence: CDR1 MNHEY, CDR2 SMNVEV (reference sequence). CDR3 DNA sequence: TGTGCCAGCAGTTCCTCCCTTTCCCTGAACACTGAAGCTTTCTTT. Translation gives CASSSSLSLNTEAFF.

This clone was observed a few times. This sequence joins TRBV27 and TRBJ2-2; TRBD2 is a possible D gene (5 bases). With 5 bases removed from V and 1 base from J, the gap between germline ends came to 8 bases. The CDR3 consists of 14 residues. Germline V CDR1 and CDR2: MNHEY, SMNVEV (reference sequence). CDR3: CASSREKNTGELFF. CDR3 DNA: TGTGCCAGCAGTCGGGAAAAGAACACCGGGGAGCTGTTTTTT.

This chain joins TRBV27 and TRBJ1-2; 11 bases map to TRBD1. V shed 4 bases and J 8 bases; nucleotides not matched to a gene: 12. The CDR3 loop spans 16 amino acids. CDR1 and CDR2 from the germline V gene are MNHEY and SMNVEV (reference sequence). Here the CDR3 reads CASSSAGQGARRGYTF. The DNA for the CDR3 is TGTGCCAGCAGTTCGGCCGGACAGGGGGCCCGTAGAGGCTACACCTTC.

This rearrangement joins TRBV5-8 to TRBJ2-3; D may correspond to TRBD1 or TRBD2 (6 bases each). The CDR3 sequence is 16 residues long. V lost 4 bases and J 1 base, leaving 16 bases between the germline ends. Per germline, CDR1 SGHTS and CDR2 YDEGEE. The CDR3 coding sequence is TGTGCCAGCAGCCTGGGGGGCAGCCTGGGCACAGATACGCAGTATTTT. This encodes CASSLGGSLGTDTQYF.

The CDR3 protein is CASSIERGRGELFF. The CDR3 coding sequence is TGTGCCAGTAGTATTGAGCGCGGGAGAGGGGAGCTGTTTTTT. This rearrangement joins TRBV19 to TRBJ2-2, with 7 positions matching TRBD2. Trimming cost V 3 bases and J 8 bases; bases outside gene matches: 6. The germline V gene has CDR1 LNHDA and CDR2 SQIVND (reference sequence). There are 14 residues in the CDR3.

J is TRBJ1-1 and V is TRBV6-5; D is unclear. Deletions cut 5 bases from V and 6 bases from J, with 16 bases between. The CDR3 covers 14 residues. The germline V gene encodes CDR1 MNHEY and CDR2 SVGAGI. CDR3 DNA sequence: TGTGCCAGCAGTCAGCGGACGGCTAAACCTGAAGCTTTCTTT. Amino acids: CASSQRTAKPEAFF.

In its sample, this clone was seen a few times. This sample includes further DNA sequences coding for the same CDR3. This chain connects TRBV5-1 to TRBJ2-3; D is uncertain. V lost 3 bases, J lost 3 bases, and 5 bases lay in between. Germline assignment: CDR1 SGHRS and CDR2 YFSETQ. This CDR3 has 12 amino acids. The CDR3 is CASSSSTDTQYF. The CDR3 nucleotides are TGCGCCAGCAGCTCTAGTACAGATACGCAGTATTTT. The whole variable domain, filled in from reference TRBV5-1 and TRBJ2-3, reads KAGVTQTPRYLIKTRGQQVTLSCSPISGHRSVSWYQQTPGQGLQFLFEYFSETQRNKGNFPGRFSGRQFSNSRSEMNVSTLELGDSALYLCASSSSTDTQYFGPGTRLTVL.

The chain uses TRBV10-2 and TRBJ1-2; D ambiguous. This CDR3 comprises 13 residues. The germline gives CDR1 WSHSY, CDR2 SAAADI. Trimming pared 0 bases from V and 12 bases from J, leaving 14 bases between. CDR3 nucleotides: TGCGCCAGCAGTGAGTCGGCAGATCCTACGGACACCTTC. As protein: CASSESADPTDTF.

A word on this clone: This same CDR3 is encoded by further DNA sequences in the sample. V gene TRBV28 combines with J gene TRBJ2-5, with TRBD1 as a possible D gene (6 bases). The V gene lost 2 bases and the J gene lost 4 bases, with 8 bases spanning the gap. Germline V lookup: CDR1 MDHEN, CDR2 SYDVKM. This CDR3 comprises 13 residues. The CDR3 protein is CASSLPGAETQYF. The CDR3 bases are TGTGCCAGCAGTTTACCAGGGGCAGAGACCCAGTACTTC.

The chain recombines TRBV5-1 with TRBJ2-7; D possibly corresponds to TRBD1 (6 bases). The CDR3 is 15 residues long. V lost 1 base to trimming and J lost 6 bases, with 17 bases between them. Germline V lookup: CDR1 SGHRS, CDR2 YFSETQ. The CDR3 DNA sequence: TGCGCCAGCAGCTTGTGGGCAGGGGTTGACGGCGAGCAGTACTTC. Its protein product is CASSLWAGVDGEQYF.

For the CDR3, the DNA is TGTGCCATCTCGGAGGACAGGGCAACCTACGAGCAGTACTTC. Translation: CAISEDRATYEQYF. The chain joins TRBV10-3 to TRBJ2-7, with 8 bases fitting TRBD1. CDR1 and CDR2 (germline): ENHRY, SYGVKD. After removal of 8 bases from V and 2 bases from J, the junction contained 8 bases not matched to a gene. This CDR3 region has 14 residues.

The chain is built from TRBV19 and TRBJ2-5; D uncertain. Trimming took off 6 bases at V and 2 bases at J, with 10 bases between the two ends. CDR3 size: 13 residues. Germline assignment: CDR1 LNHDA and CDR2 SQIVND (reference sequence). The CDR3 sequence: CASRNNRQETQYF. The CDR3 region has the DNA TGTGCCAGTAGAAACAACAGACAAGAGACCCAGTACTTC.

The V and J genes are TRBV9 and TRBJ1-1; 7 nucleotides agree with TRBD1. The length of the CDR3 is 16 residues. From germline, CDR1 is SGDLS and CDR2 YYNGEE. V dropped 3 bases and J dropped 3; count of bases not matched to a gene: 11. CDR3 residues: CASSGITGVRDTEAFF. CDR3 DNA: TGTGCCAGCAGCGGGATAACAGGGGTTAGGGACACTGAAGCTTTCTTT.

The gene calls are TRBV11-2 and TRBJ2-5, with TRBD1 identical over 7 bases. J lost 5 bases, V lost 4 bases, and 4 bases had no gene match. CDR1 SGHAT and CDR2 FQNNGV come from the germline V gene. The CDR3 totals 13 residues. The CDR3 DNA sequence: TGTGCCAGCAGCTCAGGGGGAATGGAGACCCAGTACTTC. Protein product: CASSSGGMETQYF.

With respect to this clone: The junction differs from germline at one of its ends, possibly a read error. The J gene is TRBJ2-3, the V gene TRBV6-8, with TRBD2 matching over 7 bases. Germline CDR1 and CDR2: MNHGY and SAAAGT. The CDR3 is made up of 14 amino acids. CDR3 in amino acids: CASSLAGAQIRSNF. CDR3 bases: TGTGCCAGCAGTCTTGCGGGAGCACAGATACGCAGTAATTTT.

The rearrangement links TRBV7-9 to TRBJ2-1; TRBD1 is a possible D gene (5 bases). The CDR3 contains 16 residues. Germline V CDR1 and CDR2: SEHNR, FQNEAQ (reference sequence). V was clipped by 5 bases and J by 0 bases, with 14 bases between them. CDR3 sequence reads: CASSAKGRSSYNEQFF. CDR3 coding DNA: TGTGCCAGCAGCGCAAAGGGGCGAAGCTCCTACAATGAGCAGTTCTTC.

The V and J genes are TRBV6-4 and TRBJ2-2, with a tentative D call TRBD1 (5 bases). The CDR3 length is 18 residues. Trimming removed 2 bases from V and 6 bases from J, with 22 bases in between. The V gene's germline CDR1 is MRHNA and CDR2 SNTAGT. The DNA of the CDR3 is TGTGCCAGCAGTGACCCGGCCCCAGGGATCATCGTCGCCGGGGAGCTGTTTTTT. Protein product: CASSDPAPGIIVAGELFF.

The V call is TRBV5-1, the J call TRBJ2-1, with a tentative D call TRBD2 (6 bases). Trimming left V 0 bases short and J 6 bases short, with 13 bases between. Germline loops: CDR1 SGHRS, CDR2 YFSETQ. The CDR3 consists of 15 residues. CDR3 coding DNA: TGCGCCAGCAGCTTGGCCGGGAGTAGTGGCAATGAGCAGTTCTTC. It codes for CASSLAGSSGNEQFF.